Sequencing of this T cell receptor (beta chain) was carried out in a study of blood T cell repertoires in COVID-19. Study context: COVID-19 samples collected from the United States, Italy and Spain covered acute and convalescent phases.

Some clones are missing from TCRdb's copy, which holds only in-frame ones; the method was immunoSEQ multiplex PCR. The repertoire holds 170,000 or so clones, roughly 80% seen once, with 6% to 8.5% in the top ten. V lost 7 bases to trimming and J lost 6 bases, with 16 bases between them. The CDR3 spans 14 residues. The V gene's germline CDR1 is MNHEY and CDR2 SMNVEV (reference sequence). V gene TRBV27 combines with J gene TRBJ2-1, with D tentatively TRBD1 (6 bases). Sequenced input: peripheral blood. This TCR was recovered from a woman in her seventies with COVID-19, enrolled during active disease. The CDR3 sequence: CASKRPGHGNEQFF. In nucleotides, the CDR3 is TGTGCCAGCAAACGACCGGGACACGGCAATGAGCAGTTCTTC.